This T cell receptor beta chain was recorded in a study of T-cell memory formation after mild COVID-19. Study-wide context: TCR clusters were mostly donor specific.

The CDR3 is 12 residues long. Germline CDR1 reads SQVTM; CDR2 reads ANQGSEA. Trimming removed 4 bases from V and 7 bases from J; junction bases left unmatched: 5. Via MiXCR, TCRdb re-called the 5' RACE reads, giving one row per CDR3 protein. The sample has around 340,000 distinct CDR3 sequences; 15% to 20% are singletons. This clonotype was counted only a few times. The antigen remains unidentified. Overall study findings and caveats: SARS-CoV-2 specificity was not confirmed for second-wave clones peaking on day 37.

This receptor was obtained from a young man who had mild COVID-19 (a few samples of this study predate the infection). Cell type and time point are not known. V gene TRBV29-1 combines with J gene TRBJ1-1; 8 bases map to TRBD1. Sequenced sample: PBMCs or a T cell subset sorted from them (not recorded which). CDR3 residues: CSVGQGPVEAFF. For the CDR3, the DNA is TGCAGCGTTGGACAGGGGCCCGTTGAAGCTTTCTTT.